This T cell receptor beta chain was captured in a study of blood T cells in healthy people across ages. Germline V CDR1 and CDR2: SGHTA, FQGNSA. This CDR3 has 13 residues. V lost 5 bases to trimming and J lost 2 bases, with 10 bases between them. Combining a sample-barcoded 5' primer with a J-beta primer mix, a second PCR ran for roughly 7 to 12 cycles. TCRdb re-analysed the 5' RACE reads in MiXCR, keeping a single row per CDR3 protein. The sample shows around 1.5 million distinct CDR3 sequences, about 35% of them seen only once. This chain links TRBV7-2 with TRBJ2-7; D not resolved. The sequencing sample was made of blood. The clonotype comes from a woman in her thirties in good health. This CDR3 reads CASSPVGPYEQYF. CDR3 nucleotide sequence: TGTGCCAGCAGCCCCGTTGGGCCCTACGAGCAGTACTTC.